This section outlines one T cell receptor (beta chain) sequence together with its context. Antigen specificity is unknown. These data are taken from a study of radiotherapy plus CTLA-4 blockade in lung cancer. At the level of the study: Objective response was observed in roughly 17% of patients, and disease control in roughly 31%. Study results and limitations: Early clonal dynamics of blood T cells, together with interferon-beta, were reported as the best response predictor. TCR clones from tumors expanded in blood after radiotherapy plus ipilimumab.

V lost 0 bases to trimming and J lost 6 bases, with 11 bases between them. The germline V gene encodes CDR1 MNHNS and CDR2 SASEGT. This CDR3 has 14 residues. Enrolled patients, whose metastatic non-small-cell lung cancer was chemo-refractory, received focal radiation plus CTLA-4 blockade with ipilimumab. Some clones are missing from TCRdb's copy, which holds only in-frame ones; the method was immunoSEQ multiplex PCR. The repertoire includes 65,000 to 95,000 clones, 85% to 90% of them detected once, and over 0.75% sits in the top ten. The sequence was collected from a human donor with non-small cell lung cancer who had stable disease on radiotherapy plus ipilimumab. This chain joins TRBV6-1 and TRBJ1-2; a weak D match, TRBD1 (5 bases). Sequencing was performed on peripheral blood, taken from a patient treated with radiotherapy plus ipilimumab. This CDR3 is CASSEAGRADGYTF. The DNA for the CDR3 is TGTGCCAGCAGTGAAGCAGGCAGGGCGGATGGCTACACCTTC.